What follows are 21 T cell receptor beta chains derived from one specimen sequenced in a study of T-cell reconstitution after alpha-beta-depleted transplantation in children. Using unique molecular identifiers, the investigators prepared the TCRbeta library. TCRdb independently ran MiXCR on the PCR reads; one entry per CDR3 protein. The sample has about 900,000 distinct CDR3 sequences, roughly 29% seen once. The input for sequencing was PBMCs, mostly from graft donor cells, taken 360 days after TCRalphabeta/CD19-depleted stem cell transplant. The receptors originated from a boy younger than two who had a stem cell transplant for SCID, so the T cells may come from the graft donor.

This clonotype was observed a single time. The chain has TRBV5-1 and TRBJ1-2, with no clear D. CDR1 and CDR2 (germline): SGHRS, YFSETQ. V lost 1 base and J 6 bases, leaving 10 bases between the germline ends. There are 13 residues in the CDR3. DNA for the CDR3: TGCGCCAGCAGCTTGCCGGGTAGTGATGGCTACACCTTC. Translating gives CASSLPGSDGYTF.

This chain uses TRBV29-1 with TRBJ2-2; 7 nucleotides align to TRBD1. The CDR3 loop spans 11 amino acids. V gave up 7 bases and J gave up 8 bases; unmatched junction bases: 4. Looked up from germline, CDR1 is SQVTM and CDR2 is ANQGSEA. This CDR3 is CSARDRGELFF. CDR3 in DNA: TGCAGCGCCAGGGACAGAGGGGAGCTGTTTTTT.

V is TRBV3-1 and J is TRBJ1-1; D may be TRBD1 (6 bases). The ends were cut back, 5 bases at V and 6 bases at J, with 13 bases in the middle. The germline V gene encodes CDR1 LGHDT and CDR2 YNNKEL (reference sequence). The length of the CDR3 is 13 residues. CDR3 sequence (DNA): TGTGCCAGCAGCGTACAGGGAAGGGCTGAAGCTTTCTTT. This encodes CASSVQGRAEAFF.

The rearrangement links TRBV5-1 to TRBJ1-4, with TRBD1 matching 10 bases. With 4 bases clipped from V and 3 bases from J, the junction kept 6 bases outside the gene matches. The germline V gene encodes CDR1 SGHRS and CDR2 YFSETQ. The length of the CDR3 is 16 residues. This CDR3 reads CASSVGQGYPNEKLFF. CDR3 in DNA: TGCGCCAGCAGCGTGGGACAGGGGTACCCTAATGAAAAACTGTTTTTT. Full variable domain (remainder filled in from reference TRBV5-1 and TRBJ1-4): KAGVTQTPRYLIKTRGQQVTLSCSPISGHRSVSWYQQTPGQGLQFLFEYFSETQRNKGNFPGRFSGRQFSNSRSEMNVSTLELGDSALYLCASSVGQGYPNEKLFFGSGTQLSVL.

This clonotype showed up just a few times. CDR3 protein: CASTVRDSNTGELFF. The CDR3 DNA follows: TGCGCCAGCACGGTCCGGGACAGCAACACCGGGGAGCTGTTTTTT. The rearrangement links TRBV5-1 to TRBJ2-2; 7 bases match TRBD1. Germline V gives CDR1 SGHRS, CDR2 YFSETQ. This CDR3 comprises 15 residues. J gave up 2 bases and V 6 bases, and 7 bases lay outside the gene matches.

This clonotype has a handful of counts. V and J are TRBV6-6 and TRBJ1-5; D remains ambiguous. V was shortened by 6 bases and J by 5 bases, with 11 bases between the two germline ends. The CDR3 sequence is 13 residues long. Germline CDR1 reads MNHNY; CDR2 reads SVGAGI (reference sequence). CDR3: CASSPLEDQPQHF. For the CDR3, the DNA is TGTGCCAGCAGCCCCCTCGAGGATCAGCCCCAGCATTTT.

CDR3 DNA sequence: TGCGCCAGCAGCCTCGCTACGCCGGTAGAGACCCAGTACTTC. This encodes CASSLATPVETQYF. V is TRBV5-1 and J is TRBJ2-5; D remains unclear. The CDR3 is 14 amino acids. Trimming stripped 4 bases from V and 4 bases from J, with 14 bases between. Germline V gives CDR1 SGHRS, CDR2 YFSETQ.

This clonotype was seen a few times. The chain combines TRBV3-1 with TRBJ2-4, with 9 bases lining up with TRBD2. Germline CDR1 LGHDT, CDR2 YNNKEL (reference sequence). This CDR3 comprises 17 residues. After removal of 7 bases from V and 0 bases from J, the junction contained 10 bases not matched to a gene. In nucleotides, the CDR3 is TGTGCCAGCACCGCGGGAGGGGGATCTCTAGCCAAAAACATTCAGTACTTC. This gives the protein CASTAGGGSLAKNIQYF.

The rearrangement joins TRBV6-1 to TRBJ2-6; D perhaps matches TRBD1 (6 bases). Trimming removed 6 bases at V and 4 bases at J, with 10 bases between. CDR1 is MNHNS and CDR2 is SASEGT in the germline V gene. This CDR3 has 14 amino acids. Written as DNA, the CDR3 is TGTGCCAGCAGGCGCGACAGGGGGGCCAACGTCCTGACTTTC. The encoded protein is CASRRDRGANVLTF.

The gene calls are TRBV9 and TRBJ2-1; no firm D call. This CDR3 comprises 11 residues. V was cut by 3 bases and J by 8 bases, with 6 bases left in between. The V gene's germline CDR1 is SGDLS and CDR2 YYNGEE. The CDR3 sequence is CASSAGYEQFF. Here the CDR3 DNA reads TGTGCCAGCAGCGCGGGCTATGAGCAGTTCTTC. Supplemented by reference TRBV9 and TRBJ2-1, the full variable domain reads DSGVTQTPKHLITATGQRVTLRCSPRSGDLSVYWYQQSLDQGLQFLIQYYNGEERAKGNILERFSAQQFPDLHSELNLSSLELGDSALYFCASSAGYEQFFGPGTRLTVL.

The V gene is TRBV12-3 or TRBV12-4, the J gene TRBJ2-5; 8 bases are a match to TRBD2. V gave up 4 bases and J gave up 2 bases; unmatched junction bases: 6. The length of the CDR3 is 15 residues. The CDR3 bases are TGTGCCAGCAGTTCCTGGCGGGGGGAGCAAGAGACCCAGTACTTC. Amino acid sequence: CASSSWRGEQETQYF.

The chain recombines TRBV28 with TRBJ2-5; 8 nucleotides align to TRBD2. This CDR3 region has 13 residues. The ends lost 4 bases at V and 4 bases at J; junction bases unmatched: 2. Germline V gives CDR1 MDHEN, CDR2 SYDVKM. The CDR3 protein is CASSWGTRETQYF. CDR3 DNA sequence: TGTGCCAGCAGTTGGGGGACTAGAGAGACCCAGTACTTC.

This clonotype was picked up a small number of times. This sequence joins TRBV5-1 and TRBJ1-5; D is possibly TRBD1 (5 bases). CDR3 length equals 15 residues. With 2 bases removed from V and 0 bases from J, the gap between germline ends came to 9 bases. Germline values: CDR1 SGHRS, CDR2 YFSETQ. The CDR3 DNA reads as TGCGCCAGCAGCTTAGGGGATAATAGCAATCAGCCCCAGCATTTT. This translates into CASSLGDNSNQPQHF. Drawing the rest from reference TRBV5-1 and TRBJ1-5, the complete variable domain is KAGVTQTPRYLIKTRGQQVTLSCSPISGHRSVSWYQQTPGQGLQFLFEYFSETQRNKGNFPGRFSGRQFSNSRSEMNVSTLELGDSALYLCASSLGDNSNQPQHFGDGTRLSIL.

The chain links TRBV10-3 to TRBJ2-1; 9 nucleotides align to TRBD1. The CDR3 is 14 amino acids. The V segment lost 6 bases and the J segment 8 bases; nucleotides outside the gene matches: 8. Germline V lookup: CDR1 ENHRY, CDR2 SYGVKD. CDR3 amino acids: CAIRQVGQGYEQFF. The CDR3 bases are TGTGCCATCAGGCAGGTCGGACAGGGGTATGAGCAGTTCTTC.

The gene calls are TRBV20-1 and TRBJ1-2; 10 nucleotides agree with TRBD1. J lost 2 bases, V lost 3 bases, and 6 bases had no gene match. The CDR3 sequence is 15 residues long. The germline gives CDR1 DFQATT, CDR2 SNEGSKA (reference sequence). The CDR3 loop reads CSARSGQGWNYGYTF. The CDR3 nucleotides are TGCAGTGCTAGGTCGGGACAGGGGTGGAACTATGGCTACACCTTC.

The rearrangement links TRBV20-1 to TRBJ2-1; D is perhaps TRBD1 or TRBD2 (5 bases each). This CDR3 is 14 amino acids long. Germline assignment: CDR1 DFQATT and CDR2 SNEGSKA (reference sequence). With 6 bases removed from V and 4 bases from J, the gap between germline ends came to 16 bases. CDR3 loop: CSANRDVIYNEQFF. Written as DNA, the CDR3 is TGCAGTGCCAACCGGGACGTAATTTACAATGAGCAGTTCTTC.

This clonotype occurred a few times. The chain is built from TRBV20-1 and TRBJ2-7, with 7 bases fitting TRBD1. Germline CDR1 DFQATT, CDR2 SNEGSKA (reference sequence). This CDR3 region has 12 residues. The junction had 4 bases not matched to a gene; V was cut back by 6 bases and J by 2 bases. CDR3 in DNA: TGCAGTGCGGGACAGCGAGCCTACGAGCAGTACTTC. Its translation: CSAGQRAYEQYF.

In its sample, this clonotype was seen a few times. The rearrangement links TRBV4-2 to TRBJ2-5, with 10 bases identical to TRBD1. There are 13 residues in the CDR3. CDR1 and CDR2 (germline): LGHNA, YNFKEQ. After removal of 10 bases from V and 7 bases from J, the junction contained 9 bases not matched to a gene. The CDR3 DNA follows: TGTGCCAAGACAGGGGGCATTGGTGTGACCCAGTACTTC. This translates into CAKTGGIGVTQYF.

J is TRBJ2-1 and V is TRBV5-1; 7 bases are shared with TRBD2. The CDR3 totals 14 residues. After removal of 0 bases from V and 5 bases from J, the junction contained 2 bases not matched to a gene. Germline loops: CDR1 SGHRS, CDR2 YFSETQ. Here the CDR3 reads CASSLVLADNEQFF. CDR3 bases: TGCGCCAGCAGCTTGGTGCTAGCGGACAATGAGCAGTTCTTC. Full variable domain (rest looked up from reference TRBV5-1 and TRBJ2-1): KAGVTQTPRYLIKTRGQQVTLSCSPISGHRSVSWYQQTPGQGLQFLFEYFSETQRNKGNFPGRFSGRQFSNSRSEMNVSTLELGDSALYLCASSLVLADNEQFFGPGTRLTVL.

V usage is TRBV4-1 and J usage is TRBJ1-6; no clear D. V was trimmed by 4 bases and J by 6 bases, leaving 13 bases between them. This CDR3 contains 15 residues. Per the germline V gene, CDR1 is MGHRA and CDR2 is YSYEKL. CDR3 in DNA: TGCGCCAGCAGCCTCCGGGAAGCCTCTAATTCACCCCTCCACTTT. As protein: CASSLREASNSPLHF.

In this sample, this clonotype turned up a few times. This chain links TRBV12-3 or TRBV12-4 with TRBJ1-1; weak D call: TRBD1 (6 bases). The CDR3 consists of 15 residues. With 7 bases removed from V and 5 bases from J, the gap between germline ends came to 20 bases. The CDR3 nucleotides are TGTGCCAGCATTAACAGGGTGGGGATCGGGACTGAAGCTTTCTTT. Translated: CASINRVGIGTEAFF.